This entry lists 8 T cell receptor beta chains sequenced from one sample in a study of T cells after yellow fever vaccination (dated by TCRdb to about 2019). Read against the paper, the sample's treatment or condition label means: live attenuated yellow fever vaccine strain. The library was generated by 5' RACE. Sequencing took place on an Illumina NovaSeq 6000. The public reads were run again by TCRdb, first through fastp at Q25 and then through MiXCR, and only productive beta chains were kept. Entries that share a CDR3 protein sequence are merged under the most common genes and DNA. The sample table shows 100,000 to 150,000 distinct CDR3 sequences, and roughly 9% are seen once. Roughly 40% of the sample belongs to the ten largest clones. Sequenced here: CD8+ T cells sorted from PBMCs, sampled on the day of the yellow fever booster vaccination. Receptors originate from a man younger than 35 who received the YFV17D yellow fever vaccine.

In its sample, this clonotype was seen a few times. The CDR3 loop is CASSHSVGQPQHF. CDR3 nucleotides: TGTGCCAGCAGCCATTCTGTGGGTCAGCCCCAGCATTTT. The chain recombines TRBV7-9 with TRBJ1-5; D call uncertain. Looked up from germline, CDR1 is SEHNR and CDR2 is FQNEAQ (reference sequence). Trimming left V 5 bases short and J 6 bases short, with 11 bases between. The CDR3 contains 13 residues.

This clonotype appeared a few times. The gene calls are TRBV12-3 or TRBV12-4 and TRBJ1-2, with D possibly TRBD1 on 5 matching bases. V dropped 3 bases and J dropped 4 bases, with 21 bases sitting between them. The CDR3 is 17 residues long. CDR3 nucleotides: TGTGCCAGCAGTTTTACGCCTGGGGGAGATGATAGCTATGGCTACACCTTC. The encoded protein is CASSFTPGGDDSYGYTF.

This clonotype was detected ten times or more. The CDR3, as DNA: TGCAGTGCTAGGGCCCGACGGGGCATGGCAGATACGCAGTATTTT. This sequence encodes CSARARRGMADTQYF. V usage is TRBV20-1 and J usage is TRBJ2-3; TRBD1 or TRBD2 may be the D gene (5 bases each). The CDR3 is 15 amino acids. Germline V gene sequence: CDR1 DFQATT, CDR2 SNEGSKA (reference sequence). Trimming removed 3 bases from V and 4 bases from J, with 17 bases in between.

This clonotype appeared a few times. The genes are TRBV5-1 and TRBJ2-7; 9 nucleotides match TRBD1. CDR1 and CDR2 from the germline V gene are SGHRS and YFSETQ. With V trimmed by 0 bases and J by 5 bases, 0 bases remained unmatched. The CDR3 is 13 residues long. The CDR3: CASSLGTGDEQYV. In DNA form, the CDR3 reads TGCGCCAGCAGCTTGGGGACAGGGGACGAGCAGTACGTC.

The rearrangement links TRBV6-2 or TRBV6-3 to TRBJ2-6, with 7 bases matching TRBD1. Germline CDR1 MNHEY, CDR2 SVGEGT. CDR3 length: 15 amino acids. The V and J ends lost 6 bases and 4 bases, in that order; junction bases with no gene match: 6. CDR3 DNA sequence: TGTGCCAGCAGCCTCAGGGGGTCCGGGGCCAACGTCCTGACTTTC. Translation: CASSLRGSGANVLTF.

The rearrangement links TRBV7-9 to TRBJ2-5; 7 bases map to TRBD1. Germline CDR1 SEHNR, CDR2 FQNEAQ (reference sequence). CDR3 size: 14 residues. V lost 5 bases, J lost 2 bases, and 5 bases stayed unmatched. Written as DNA, the CDR3 is TGTGCCAGCAGCATCGCAGGGGGACAAGAGACCCAGTACTTC. It encodes CASSIAGGQETQYF.

This clonotype has more than one count but fewer than ten. The CDR3 spells CASSPLFGVANEQFF. In DNA form, the CDR3 reads TGTGCCAGCAGTCCGCTGTTTGGGGTTGCCAATGAGCAGTTCTTC. The V and J genes are TRBV28 and TRBJ2-1; D is unclear. Germline V lookup: CDR1 MDHEN, CDR2 SYDVKM. CDR3 length: 15 amino acids. V was pared by 5 bases and J by 6 bases, with 17 bases between.

The table lists this clonotype with a few counts. This rearrangement joins TRBV20-1 to TRBJ1-2; D is uncertain. Trimming took 1 base from V and 4 from J, leaving 13 bases between them. This CDR3 spans 14 amino acids. Germline V gene data show CDR1 as DFQATT and CDR2 as SNEGSKA (reference sequence). CDR3 sequence reads: CSARAYTGGYGYTF. Here the CDR3 DNA reads TGCAGTGCTAGAGCATACACGGGCGGCTATGGCTACACCTTC.